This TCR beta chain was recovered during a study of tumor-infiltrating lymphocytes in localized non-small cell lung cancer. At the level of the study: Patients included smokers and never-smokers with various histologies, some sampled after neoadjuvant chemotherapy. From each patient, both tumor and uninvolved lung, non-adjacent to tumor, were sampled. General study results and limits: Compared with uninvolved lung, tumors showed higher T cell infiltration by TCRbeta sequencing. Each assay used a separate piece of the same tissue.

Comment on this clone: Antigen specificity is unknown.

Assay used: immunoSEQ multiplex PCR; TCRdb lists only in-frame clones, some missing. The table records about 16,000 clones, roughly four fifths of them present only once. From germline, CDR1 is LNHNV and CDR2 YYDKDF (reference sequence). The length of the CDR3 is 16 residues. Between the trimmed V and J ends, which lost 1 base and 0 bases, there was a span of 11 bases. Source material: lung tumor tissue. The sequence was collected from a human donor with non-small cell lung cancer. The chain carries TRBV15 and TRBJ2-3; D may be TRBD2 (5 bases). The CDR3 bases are TGTGCCACCAGCAGAGGCCTAGCTCCGAGCACAGATACGCAGTATTTT. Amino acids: CATSRGLAPSTDTQYF.